The 28 T cell receptor beta chains in this list originate from one sample, sequenced in a study of blood T cell repertoires in COVID-19 (dated by TCRdb to the early 2020s). The library was built by means of the immunoSEQ multiplex PCR assay. In its TCRdb copy, this immuneACCESS table keeps in-frame sequences only and misses some clones. Where compared with another copy, unresolved V genes explain less than half of these, and the others have no known cause. For this sample the table gives under 300,000 clones, of which approximately 90% were detected only once. 2% to 2.5% of the sample comes from the top ten. Sequenced input: PBMCs or T cells enriched from blood (not recorded which). The receptors originated from a woman between 55 and 75 years old in a cohort exposed to, infected with or recovered from COVID-19 (not recorded which).

The chain is built from TRBV7-3 and TRBJ2-1; D perhaps matches TRBD2 (6 bases). V lost 3 bases to trimming and J lost 2 bases, with 11 bases between them. Germline V gene sequence: CDR1 SGHTA, CDR2 FQGTGA. This CDR3 is built from 15 residues. CDR3 in DNA: TGTGCCAGCAGCTTTGGTAGCGGCCCCTACAATGAGCAGTTCTTC. Residues: CASSFGSGPYNEQFF.

The chain is built from TRBV5-5 and TRBJ2-1, with TRBD2 matching over 12 bases. Germline trimming cut 0 bases from V and 4 bases from J; bases unmatched to any gene: 8. The length of the CDR3 is 18 residues. The germline V gene has CDR1 SGHKS and CDR2 YYEKEE (reference sequence). CDR3 nucleotide sequence: TGTGCCAGCAGCTTGGACGGGGCTAGCGGGAGGGCGTACAATGAGCAGTTCTTC. Protein product: CASSLDGASGRAYNEQFF.

This chain uses TRBV6-5 with TRBJ2-7; 9 nucleotides agree with TRBD2. The V and J ends lost 6 bases and 6 bases, in that order; junction bases with no gene match: 3. The CDR3 is made up of 12 amino acids. CDR1 is MNHEY and CDR2 is SVGAGI in the germline V gene. The CDR3, as DNA: TGTGCCAGCAGCTCACTAGCGGGCGAGCAGTACTTC. Amino acids: CASSSLAGEQYF.

The CDR3 DNA follows: TGTGCCACCTTCCAAAGTTCTGGCGGCTACGAGCAGTACTTC. Amino acids: CATFQSSGGYEQYF. This chain connects TRBV28 to TRBJ2-7; D is unresolved. CDR1 and CDR2 from the germline V gene are MDHEN and SYDVKM. The CDR3 is made up of 14 amino acids. V lost 10 bases and J 3 bases, leaving 19 bases between the germline ends. The whole variable domain, filled in from reference TRBV28 and TRBJ2-7, reads DVKVTQSSRYLVKRTGEKVFLECVQDMDHENMFWYRQDPGLGLRLIYFSYDVKMKEKGDIPEGYSVSREKKERFSLILESASTNQTSMYLCATFQSSGGYEQYFGPGTRLTVT.

This chain links TRBV28 with TRBJ2-1, with 10 bases that match TRBD2. CDR3 length: 15 residues. CDR1 and CDR2 from the germline V gene are MDHEN and SYDVKM. The J segment lost 5 bases and the V segment lost 5 bases, leaving 6 bases of the junction unmatched. The CDR3 reads CASSPLAGGNNEQFF. The CDR3 coding sequence is TGTGCCAGCAGTCCCTTAGCGGGAGGTAACAATGAGCAGTTCTTC.

This chain connects TRBV18 to TRBJ2-7; 9 bases map to TRBD1. J gave up 1 base and V 1 base, and 5 bases lay outside the gene matches. Germline V gives CDR1 KGHSH, CDR2 LQKENI. The CDR3 is 16 residues long. The CDR3 loop reads CASSPLRQGGSYEQYF. DNA of the CDR3: TGTGCCAGCTCACCACTGAGACAGGGGGGATCCTACGAGCAGTACTTC.

The gene calls are TRBV18 and TRBJ2-2; D unresolved. CDR1 and CDR2 from the germline V gene are KGHSH and LQKENI. The CDR3 is 14 amino acids. V lost 5 bases and J lost 1, with 8 bases in between. The chain's CDR3 is CASSEEMNTGELFF. CDR3 in DNA: TGTGCCAGCTCAGAGGAGATGAACACCGGGGAGCTGTTTTTT.

The genes are TRBV7-3 and TRBJ2-3; TRBD2 aligns across 9 bases. Germline V CDR1 and CDR2: SGHTA, FQGTGA. The CDR3 is 16 residues long. Unmatched junction bases numbered 9, after V lost 2 bases and J lost 6 bases. The CDR3 nucleotides read TGTGCCAGCAGCTTATTTAGCGGGAGTGGTAGCGATACGCAGTATTTT. Translating gives CASSLFSGSGSDTQYF.

Regarding this clone: One end of the junction varies from germline; a read error may be responsible. The V gene is TRBV6-5, the J gene TRBJ2-7; the match to TRBD1 covers 7 bases. The CDR3 length is 12 residues. In germline, CDR1 is MNHEY, CDR2 SVGAGI. The CDR3 DNA sequence: TGTGCCAGCAGTTATGAGGGACAGCTTTGGGTCTTC. Protein product: CASSYEGQLWVF.

The V call is TRBV11-2, the J call TRBJ2-1; TRBD1 is a possible D gene (6 bases). CDR3 length: 12 amino acids. Trimming removed 5 bases at V and 12 bases at J, with 14 bases between. Germline V gene lookup returns CDR1 SGHAT and CDR2 FQNNGV. CDR3 residues: CASSQAQGRQFF. The CDR3 nucleotides read TGTGCCAGCAGCCAGGCGCAGGGGCGGCAGTTCTTC.

As DNA, the CDR3 is TGTGCCATCGAGGGGGTGACTAGCGGGAAGGTGCGTGAGCAGTTCTTC. This sequence encodes CAIEGVTSGKVREQFF. V usage is TRBV4-2 and J usage is TRBJ2-1; TRBD2 aligns across 11 bases. Germline loops: CDR1 LGHNA, CDR2 YNFKEQ. The CDR3 length is 16 residues. J gave up 9 bases and V 10 bases, and 17 bases lay outside the gene matches.

This chain joins TRBV7-2 and TRBJ2-3, with D uncertain. Trimming took 3 bases from V and 1 from J, leaving 8 bases between them. Germline-derived CDR1 and CDR2 are SGHTA and FQGNSA. The CDR3 runs to 14 residues. The CDR3 loop is CASSFDIGTDTQYF. The CDR3 DNA sequence: TGTGCCAGCAGCTTTGATATAGGCACAGATACGCAGTATTTT.

This clone was observed a few times. This rearrangement joins TRBV24-1 to TRBJ2-5, with 9 nucleotides matching TRBD1. The length of the CDR3 is 15 residues. Germline lookup yields CDR1 KGHDR and CDR2 SFDVKD. The V segment lost 7 bases and the J segment 8 bases; nucleotides outside the gene matches: 13. In DNA form, the CDR3 reads TGTGCCACCAGCACCGGACCGGGACAGGGAAGCACCCAGTACTTC. Amino acids: CATSTGPGQGSTQYF.

The chain combines TRBV28 with TRBJ1-1; D unresolved. Looked up from germline, CDR1 is MDHEN and CDR2 is SYDVKM. The CDR3 length is 12 residues. Trimming left V 3 bases short and J 10 bases short, with 12 bases between. The CDR3 bases are TGTGCCAGCAGTTTTAGAGATCAGCGAGCTTTCTTT. Translation gives CASSFRDQRAFF. Looking up the rest from reference TRBV28 and TRBJ1-1 gives the full variable domain: DVKVTQSSRYLVKRTGEKVFLECVQDMDHENMFWYRQDPGLGLRLIYFSYDVKMKEKGDIPEGYSVSREKKERFSLILESASTNQTSMYLCASSFRDQRAFFGQGTRLTVV.

The genes are TRBV27 and TRBJ1-4; 8 bases fit TRBD1. CDR1 and CDR2 (germline): MNHEY, SMNVEV (reference sequence). V gave up 6 bases and J gave up 10 bases; unmatched junction bases: 7. The CDR3 covers 13 residues. CDR3 region: CASRQGAPGKLFF. CDR3 bases: TGTGCCAGCAGGCAGGGGGCGCCCGGAAAACTGTTTTTT. Filled out from reference TRBV27 and TRBJ1-4, the complete variable domain reads EAQVTQNPRYLITVTGKKLTVTCSQNMNHEYMSWYRQDPGLGLRQIYYSMNVEVTDKGDVPEGYKVSRKEKRNFPLILESPSPNQTSLYFCASRQGAPGKLFFGSGTQLSVL.

Here the CDR3 reads CASSLVADSSYNEQFF. The CDR3 DNA is TGTGCCAGCAGCTTAGTTGCGGACAGCTCCTACAATGAGCAGTTCTTC. The chain is built from TRBV7-2 and TRBJ2-1; a possible D gene is TRBD1 (6 bases). This CDR3 contains 16 residues. Per the germline V gene, CDR1 is SGHTA and CDR2 is FQGNSA. The V and J ends lost 1 base and 0 bases respectively, with 10 bases between them.

V usage is TRBV9 and J usage is TRBJ2-2; 8 nucleotides align to TRBD2. This CDR3 is 18 amino acids long. The J segment lost 4 bases and the V segment lost 0 bases, leaving 11 bases of the junction unmatched. Per germline, CDR1 SGDLS and CDR2 YYNGEE. CDR3 amino acids: CASSVGGWGLGSTGELFF. CDR3 in DNA: TGTGCCAGCAGCGTAGGGGGCTGGGGACTAGGCTCCACCGGGGAGCTGTTTTTT.

The V gene is TRBV28, the J gene TRBJ2-7; 10 nucleotides line up with TRBD1. CDR1 MDHEN and CDR2 SYDVKM come from the germline V gene. V trimming: 5 bases; J trimming: 6 bases; junction bases outside the gene matches: 7. This CDR3 is 14 amino acids long. CDR3 region: CASSLTGTGVEQYF. The CDR3, as DNA: TGTGCCAGCAGTCTGACCGGGACAGGGGTCGAGCAGTACTTC.

This chain links TRBV24-1 with TRBJ2-5; 16 bases match TRBD2. V shed 1 base and J 5 bases; nucleotides not matched to a gene: 6. This CDR3 comprises 18 residues. The germline gives CDR1 KGHDR, CDR2 SFDVKD. CDR3 in amino acids: CATSDFRGTSGREETQYF. Here the CDR3 DNA reads TGTGCCACCAGTGATTTTCGTGGGACTAGCGGGAGGGAGGAGACCCAGTACTTC.

The V and J genes are TRBV5-8 and TRBJ2-7, with TRBD1 matching 8 bases. The CDR3 is 12 residues long. V was pared by 6 bases and J by 3 bases, with 2 bases of the junction left unmatched. Germline V lookup: CDR1 SGHTS, CDR2 YDEGEE. CDR3 nucleotide sequence: TGTGCCAGCATCGGACAGGGCTACGAGCAGTACTTC. It encodes CASIGQGYEQYF. Drawing the rest from reference TRBV5-8 and TRBJ2-7, the complete variable domain is EAGVTQSPTHLIKTRGQQATLRCSPISGHTSVYWYQQALGLGLQFLLWYDEGEERNRGNFPPRFSGRQFPNYSSELNVNALELEDSALYLCASIGQGYEQYFGPGTRLTVT.

The rearrangement joins TRBV7-9 to TRBJ2-3; D possibly corresponds to TRBD1 (6 bases). Germline lookup yields CDR1 SEHNR and CDR2 FQNEAQ (reference sequence). The CDR3 runs to 15 residues. Trimming shortened V by 1 base and J by 3 bases, and 11 bases separated the two germline ends. The CDR3 protein is CASSLGMGATDTQYF. The CDR3 DNA is TGTGCCAGCAGCTTAGGGATGGGGGCAACAGATACGCAGTATTTT.

The gene calls are TRBV6-5 and TRBJ1-2; D not resolved. The germline V gene encodes CDR1 MNHEY and CDR2 SVGAGI. Trimming took off 2 bases at V and 6 bases at J, with 10 bases between the two ends. The CDR3 has 13 residues. The CDR3 bases are TGTGCCAGCAGTTACGACCAGGTACATGGCTACACCTTC. Protein sequence: CASSYDQVHGYTF.

This chain links TRBV3-1 (or the pseudogene TRBV3-2) with TRBJ2-7; TRBD2 matches at 14 bases. The CDR3 consists of 20 residues. The germline gives CDR1 LGHDT, CDR2 YNNKEL (reference sequence). The J segment lost 2 bases and the V segment lost 0 bases, leaving 12 bases of the junction unmatched. CDR3 nucleotides: TGTGCCAGCAGCCAAGATTTCACGGGGACTAGCGGGAGTAAAACCTACGAGCAGTACTTC. Protein product: CASSQDFTGTSGSKTYEQYF.

This chain connects TRBV5-6 to TRBJ1-1; maybe TRBD1 (6 bases). Between the trimmed V and J ends, which lost 1 base and 0 bases, there was a span of 7 bases. The CDR3 extends over 14 amino acids. The germline V gene has CDR1 SGHDT and CDR2 YYEEEE. The CDR3 DNA reads TGTGCCAGCAGCTTGACAGGGTTGAACACTGAAGCTTTCTTT. Its translation: CASSLTGLNTEAFF.

The V gene is TRBV7-8, the J gene TRBJ2-7; maybe TRBD1 (5 bases). Germline assignment: CDR1 SGHVS and CDR2 FQNEAQ. The CDR3 has 12 amino acids. Between the trimmed V and J ends, which lost 3 bases and 5 bases, there was a span of 8 bases. CDR3 region: CASSFEGDEQYF. In DNA, the CDR3 is TGTGCCAGCAGCTTTGAAGGGGACGAGCAGTACTTC.

This rearrangement joins TRBV4-2 to TRBJ1-4, with TRBD1 matching 7 bases. From germline, CDR1 is LGHNA and CDR2 YNFKEQ. The CDR3 runs 15 residues. Losses at the gene ends were 1 base for V and 3 bases for J; bases not matched to a gene: 2. CDR3 in DNA: TGTGCCAGCAGCCAAGCACAGGGGCCTAATGAAAAACTGTTTTTT. This sequence encodes CASSQAQGPNEKLFF.

The chain combines TRBV5-1 with TRBJ2-1, with 10 bases that match TRBD2. The CDR3 has 15 amino acids. Germline loops: CDR1 SGHRS, CDR2 YFSETQ. J gave up 1 base and V 9 bases, and 7 bases lay outside the gene matches. For the CDR3, the DNA is TGCGCCACTCCGCAACTAGCGGGATCCTACAATGAGCAGTTCTTC. Amino acid sequence: CATPQLAGSYNEQFF.

The V gene is TRBV5-1, the J gene TRBJ1-4; D is ambiguous. V lost 4 bases, J lost 4 bases, and 20 bases lay in between. Germline CDR1 SGHRS, CDR2 YFSETQ. The CDR3 runs to 17 residues. CDR3 amino acids: CASSPLPVESSNEKLFF. CDR3 coding DNA: TGCGCCAGCAGCCCCCTGCCCGTAGAGAGTAGTAATGAAAAACTGTTTTTT.